Below are 12 T cell receptor beta chains sequenced from a single sample in a study of read filtering for tumor transcriptome and immune sequencing. Molecular barcoded adaptors covering alpha/delta and beta/gamma chains were used on 400 ng RNA. TCRdb itself ran the reads through MiXCR, one entry per CDR3 protein. The sample shows more than 70,000 distinct CDR3 sequences, around a fifth of them seen only once. The material sequenced was a population of CD138-negative cells sorted from bone marrow. These receptors were collected from a donor at least 40 years old with multiple myeloma.

As regards this clonotype: A much larger clone lies one base from this, so it may be a read error. The chain has TRBV2 and TRBJ2-3, with D perhaps TRBD2 (5 bases). Germline loops: CDR1 SNHLY, CDR2 FYNNEI. The CDR3 contains 15 residues. V was cut by 2 bases and J by 4 bases, with 13 bases left in between. The CDR3 DNA reads as TGTGCCAGCAGTGAATTAAGGAGGCCCGCAGATACGCAGTATTTT. Protein: CASSELRRPADTQYF.

This clonotype was counted many times. V and J are TRBV19 and TRBJ1-1; possibly TRBD1 for D (6 bases). The V gene's germline CDR1 is LNHDA and CDR2 SQIVND (reference sequence). V dropped 3 bases and J dropped 5 bases, with 16 bases sitting between them. There are 15 residues in the CDR3. CDR3 DNA: TGTGCCAGTAGTATTCATGGGGGGCCCTGGACTGAAGCTTTCTTT. Encoded protein: CASSIHGGPWTEAFF.

This clonotype was seen at least ten times. The gene calls are TRBV5-1 and TRBJ2-2, with 8 bases matching TRBD1. Trimming removed 4 bases from V and 1 base from J; junction bases left unmatched: 3. This CDR3 is built from 15 residues. Germline lookup yields CDR1 SGHRS and CDR2 YFSETQ. CDR3 residues: CASSQGTGNTGELFF. CDR3 in DNA: TGCGCCAGCAGCCAGGGGACAGGGAACACCGGGGAGCTGTTTTTT.

This clonotype was observed at least ten times. The rearrangement links TRBV19 to TRBJ1-4; possibly TRBD1 for D (5 bases). The V end was cut by 5 bases, the J end by 8 bases, with 12 bases between. In germline, CDR1 is LNHDA, CDR2 SQIVND (reference sequence). The CDR3 consists of 13 residues. Here the CDR3 DNA reads TGTGCCAGTAGTGCGACTCGGGACGAAAAACTGTTTTTT. Protein product: CASSATRDEKLFF.

The sample holds many counts of this clonotype. The rearrangement joins TRBV3-1 to TRBJ2-5; D could derive from TRBD1 or TRBD2 (5 bases each). The CDR3 extends over 11 amino acids. Germline assignment: CDR1 LGHDT and CDR2 YNNKEL (reference sequence). The ends were cut back, 5 bases at V and 7 bases at J, with 8 bases in the middle. The CDR3 DNA is TGTGCCAGCAGCAAGAGGGGGACCCAGTACTTC. Translated, it gives CASSKRGTQYF.

Details on this clonotype: A much larger clone is a single base away; this may be a read error. The chain employs TRBV5-1 and TRBJ2-3; D is uncertain. This CDR3 has 12 amino acids. V lost 5 bases to trimming and J lost 2 bases, with 6 bases between them. Germline V CDR1 and CDR2: SGHRS, YFSETQ. The DNA for the CDR3 is TGCGCCAGCAGGATTACCACAGATACGCAGTATTTT. Translation gives CASRITTDTQYF. Full variable domain (rest looked up from reference TRBV5-1 and TRBJ2-3): KAGVTQTPRYLIKTRGQQVTLSCSPISGHRSVSWYQQTPGQGLQFLFEYFSETQRNKGNFPGRFSGRQFSNSRSEMNVSTLELGDSALYLCASRITTDTQYFGPGTRLTVL.

This clonotype came up many times. The J gene is TRBJ2-7, the V gene TRBV5-6; 12 positions agree with TRBD2. The ends lost 5 bases at V and 8 bases at J; junction bases unmatched: 8. Looked up from germline, CDR1 is SGHDT and CDR2 is YYEEEE. This CDR3 has 14 residues. The CDR3 loop reads CASRLRLAGVKQYF. The CDR3 DNA sequence: TGTGCCAGCAGACTTCGACTAGCGGGGGTTAAGCAGTACTTC.

This clonotype has ten or more counts. This chain uses TRBV29-1 with TRBJ2-2, with a tentative D call TRBD1 (6 bases). Germline CDR1 SQVTM, CDR2 ANQGSEA. The V end lost 6 bases, the J end lost 4 bases, and 15 bases lay between the germline ends. The CDR3 is made up of 14 amino acids. Written as DNA, the CDR3 is TGCAGCGTCTTTTCCGACAGGTTCACCGGGGAGCTGTTTTTT. Protein product: CSVFSDRFTGELFF.

Turning to this clonotype: Since a much larger clone is just one base distant, this may be a read error. The chain couples TRBV29-1 to TRBJ2-1, with a possible D match to TRBD2 (6 bases). Germline CDR1 is SQVTM and CDR2 is ANQGSEA. This CDR3 contains 13 residues. The ends were cut back, 6 bases at V and 3 bases at J, with 12 bases in the middle. The CDR3: CSVGRSNYNEQFF. CDR3 DNA: TGCAGCGTGGGGAGGTCCAACTACAATGAGCAGTTCTTC.

This clonotype showed up just a few times. An end of the junction differs from the germline gene, which may be a read error. The chain is built from TRBV20-1 and TRBJ2-1; 10 bases are shared with TRBD2. Per germline, CDR1 DFQATT and CDR2 SNEGSKA (reference sequence). The CDR3 runs to 13 residues. In DNA form, the CDR3 reads TGTAGTGCTAGCGGGGGACCTTACAATGAGCAGTTCTTC. It is translated as CSASGGPYNEQFF.

This clonotype occurred a few times. The J gene is TRBJ2-7, the V gene TRBV11-2; the D is unclear. Germline loops: CDR1 SGHAT, CDR2 FQNNGV. V was cut by 5 bases and J by 2 bases, with 16 bases left in between. There are 15 residues in the CDR3. The CDR3 loop reads CASSHPGHSPYEQYF. The CDR3 DNA sequence: TGTGCCAGCAGCCATCCGGGCCACTCCCCCTACGAGCAGTACTTC.

This clonotype has only a few counts. V gene TRBV5-1 combines with J gene TRBJ1-1; D gene ambiguous. V shed 1 base and J shed 5 bases, with 12 bases lying between them. There are 14 residues in the CDR3. Germline loops: CDR1 SGHRS, CDR2 YFSETQ. CDR3 in DNA: TGCGCCAGCAGCTTGTCCGGGGAGAGGACTGAAGCTTTCTTT. It specifies CASSLSGERTEAFF.